The sequence of this T cell receptor (beta chain) was determined in a study of type 1 regulatory T cells. At the level of the study: T-allo10 is a Tr1-enriched, alloantigen-specific CD4 T cell product made in vitro.

TCRdb called the reads again in MiXCR, with one record for every CDR3 protein. Counted here are about 62,000 distinct CDR3 sequences, less than 70% occurring once; the ten biggest clones make up about 1.7%. On this clonotype: The antigen is not known.

V lost 3 bases to trimming and J lost 6 bases, with 17 bases between them. The CDR3 runs to 15 residues. The V gene's germline CDR1 is LGHDT and CDR2 YNNKEL (reference sequence). The clonotype originates from a human donor in good health. This chain connects TRBV3-1 to TRBJ1-1; D possibly corresponds to TRBD1 (5 bases). The sample consisted of cultured non-Tr1 T cells, either the whole culture or a sorted T cell fraction (not recorded which). This chain's CDR3 is CASSQADMGRAEAFF. CDR3 coding DNA: TGTGCCAGCAGCCAGGCCGACATGGGGCGGGCTGAAGCTTTCTTT.